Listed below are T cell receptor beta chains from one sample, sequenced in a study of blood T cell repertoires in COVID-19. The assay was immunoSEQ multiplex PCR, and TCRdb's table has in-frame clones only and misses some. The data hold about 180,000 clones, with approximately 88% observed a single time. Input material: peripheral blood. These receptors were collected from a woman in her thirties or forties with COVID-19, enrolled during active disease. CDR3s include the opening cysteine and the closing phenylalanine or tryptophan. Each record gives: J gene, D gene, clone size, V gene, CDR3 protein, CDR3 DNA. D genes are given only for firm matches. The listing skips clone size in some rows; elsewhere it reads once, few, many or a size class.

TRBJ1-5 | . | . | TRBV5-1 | CASSPRGVSNQPQHF | TGCGCCAGCAGCCCTAGGGGTGTTAGCAATCAGCCCCAGCATTTT
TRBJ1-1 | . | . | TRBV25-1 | CASSPPTYTEAFF | TGTGCCAGCAGTCCTCCTACTTACACTGAAGCTTTCTTT
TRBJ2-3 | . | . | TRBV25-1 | CASSEPQGRGDTQYF | TGTGCCAGCAGTGAACCTCAGGGGCGCGGAGATACGCAGTATTTT
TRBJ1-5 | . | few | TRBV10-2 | CASSAPISNQPQHF | TGCGCCAGCAGTGCCCCTATTAGCAATCAGCCCCAGCATTTT
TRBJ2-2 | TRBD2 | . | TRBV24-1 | CATSDQHSGGNTGELFF | TGTGCCACCAGTGACCAACACTCGGGGGGAAACACCGGGGAGCTGTTTTTT
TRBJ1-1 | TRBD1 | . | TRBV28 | CASSQQGSLAEAFF | TGTGCCAGCAGCCAACAGGGGTCCTTAGCTGAAGCTTTCTTT
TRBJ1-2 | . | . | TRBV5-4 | CASSSPGRSGGYTF | TGTGCCAGCAGCTCCCCCGGCAGGTCTGGTGGCTACACCTTC
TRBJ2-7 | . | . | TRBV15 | CATSRGRDGSYEQYF | TGTGCCACCAGCAGAGGGCGGGACGGCTCCTACGAGCAGTACTTC
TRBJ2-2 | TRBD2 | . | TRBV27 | CASSSPTSGRFGELFF | TGTGCCAGCAGTTCCCCGACTAGCGGGAGATTCGGGGAGCTGTTTTTT
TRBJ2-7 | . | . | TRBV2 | CASSRGGSYEQYF | TGTGCCAGCAGTAGGGGGGGTAGCTACGAGCAGTACTTC
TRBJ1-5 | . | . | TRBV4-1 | CASSQIQVNQPQHF | TGCGCCAGCAGCCAGATACAGGTAAATCAGCCCCAGCATTTT
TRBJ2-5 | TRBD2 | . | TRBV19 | CASRPIAGGETQYF | TGTGCCAGTAGGCCAATCGCGGGAGGTGAGACCCAGTACTTC
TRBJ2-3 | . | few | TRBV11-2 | CASSSGGGQIDTQYF | TGTGCCAGCAGCTCGGGGGGGGGACAGATAGATACGCAGTATTTT
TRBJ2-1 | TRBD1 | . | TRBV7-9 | CASSEPDRVTYNEQFF | TGTGCCAGCAGCGAACCGGACAGGGTCACCTACAATGAGCAGTTCTTC
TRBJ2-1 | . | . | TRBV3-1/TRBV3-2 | CASSPDTNEQFF | TGTGCCAGCAGCCCCGACACGAATGAGCAGTTCTTC
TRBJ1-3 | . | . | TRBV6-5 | CASSPQGGSGNTIYF | TGTGCCAGCAGTCCCCAGGGCGGTTCTGGAAACACCATATATTTT
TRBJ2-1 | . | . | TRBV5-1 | CASSLAGIVFNNSYNEQFF | TGCGCCAGCAGCTTGGCAGGGATAGTATTCAACAACTCCTACAATGAGCAGTTCTTC
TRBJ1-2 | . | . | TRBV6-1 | CASSDNRLRGYTF | TGTGCCAGCAGTGATAACAGGTTGAGGGGCTACACCTTC
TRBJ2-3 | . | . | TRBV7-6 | CASSLGVGGETDTQYF | TGTGCCAGCAGCTTAGGGGTTGGCGGGGAGACAGATACGCAGTATTTT
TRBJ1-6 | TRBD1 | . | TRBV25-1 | CASGGGTGGNSPLHF | TGTGCCAGCGGAGGGGGGACAGGGGGAAATTCACCCCTCCACTTT
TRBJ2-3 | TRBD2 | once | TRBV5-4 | CASSLALAGDTQYF | TGTGCCAGCAGCTTGGCTTTAGCGGGAGATACGCAGTATTTT
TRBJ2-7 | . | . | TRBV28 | CASSLSGRGYEQYF | TGTGCCAGCAGTTTATCAGGCAGGGGCTACGAGCAGTACTTC
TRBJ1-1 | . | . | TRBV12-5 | CASGTQAGAREEAFF | TGTGCTAGTGGGACACAAGCGGGGGCGCGAGAAGAAGCTTTCTTT
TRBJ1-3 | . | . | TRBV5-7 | CASTIEGNTIYF | TGTGCCAGCACGATAGAGGGAAACACCATATATTTT
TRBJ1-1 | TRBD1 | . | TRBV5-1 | CASSLSGQGASSYTEAFF | TGCGCCAGCAGCCTCTCAGGGCAGGGGGCCTCGTCCTACACTGAAGCTTTCTTT
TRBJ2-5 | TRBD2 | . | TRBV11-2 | CASSSGLAGGGGTQYF | TGTGCCAGCAGCAGCGGACTAGCGGGGGGCGGGGGGACCCAGTACTTC
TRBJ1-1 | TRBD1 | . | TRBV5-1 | CASSWTTGRDTEAFF | TGCGCCAGCAGCTGGACGACAGGGCGGGACACTGAAGCTTTCTTT
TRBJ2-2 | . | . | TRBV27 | CASSPRQDLLTGELFF | TGTGCCAGCAGTCCCAGACAGGATTTGTTGACCGGGGAGCTGTTTTTT
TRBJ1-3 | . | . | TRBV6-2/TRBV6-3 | CASSLSPGNTIYF | TGTGCCAGCAGTTTGAGTCCTGGAAACACCATATATTTT
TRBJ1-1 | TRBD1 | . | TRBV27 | CASRIRTGGTEAFF | TGTGCCAGCAGGATCCGGACAGGGGGCACTGAAGCTTTCTTT
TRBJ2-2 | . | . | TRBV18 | CASSPMSAGELFF | TGTGCCAGCTCACCGATGTCAGCCGGGGAGCTGTTTTTT
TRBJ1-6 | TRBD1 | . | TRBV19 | CASSTGTGGYSPLHF | TGTGCCAGTAGTACCGGGACAGGGGGTTATTCACCCCTCCACTTT
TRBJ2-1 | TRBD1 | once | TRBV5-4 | CASSPWTGYNEQFF | TGTGCCAGCAGCCCATGGACAGGATACAATGAGCAGTTCTTC
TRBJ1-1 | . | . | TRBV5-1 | CASNLGGEAFF | TGCGCCAGCAACCTGGGAGGAGAAGCTTTCTTT
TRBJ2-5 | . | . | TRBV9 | CASSVGNEETQYF | TGTGCCAGCAGCGTAGGTAATGAAGAGACCCAGTACTTC
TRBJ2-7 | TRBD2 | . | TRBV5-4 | CASSRGLAGGPGTYEQYF | TGTGCCAGCAGCCGGGGACTAGCGGGAGGGCCCGGTACCTACGAGCAGTACTTC
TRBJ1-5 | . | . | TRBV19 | CASSKARMNQPQHF | TGTGCCAGTAGTAAAGCCCGAATGAATCAGCCCCAGCATTTT
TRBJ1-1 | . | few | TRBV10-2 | CASRRASPNTEAFF | TGCGCCAGCAGGAGGGCCTCGCCGAACACTGAAGCTTTCTTT
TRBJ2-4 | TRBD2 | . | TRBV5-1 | CASSSRTSGRRAKNIQYF | TGCGCCAGCAGCTCGAGGACTAGCGGGAGAAGGGCCAAAAACATTCAGTACTTC
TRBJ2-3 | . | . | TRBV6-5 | CASRLGGAKRDTQYF | TGTGCCAGCAGATTGGGGGGGGCGAAGAGGGATACGCAGTATTTT
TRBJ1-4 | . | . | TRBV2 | CASSEDGRGSEKLFF | TGTGCCAGCAGTGAGGACGGCAGGGGTAGCGAAAAACTGTTTTTT
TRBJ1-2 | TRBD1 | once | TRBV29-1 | CSAGDRGNQGYTF | TGCAGCGCCGGGGACAGGGGCAATCAGGGCTACACCTTC
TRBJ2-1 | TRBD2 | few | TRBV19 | CASTTLGAGSREEQFF | TGTGCCAGTACCACCTTAGGAGCGGGGTCGCGGGAGGAGCAGTTCTTC
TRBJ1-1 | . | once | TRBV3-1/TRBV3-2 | CASSQDGGSHTEAFF | TGTGCCAGCAGCCAAGATGGAGGCAGCCACACTGAAGCTTTCTTT
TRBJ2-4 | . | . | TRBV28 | CASSFSVPGTIQYF | TGTGCCAGCAGTTTTAGTGTCCCGGGAACCATTCAGTACTTC
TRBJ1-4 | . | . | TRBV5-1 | CASRRGGVATNEKLFF | TGCGCCAGCCGCAGGGGCGGCGTTGCAACTAATGAAAAACTGTTTTTT
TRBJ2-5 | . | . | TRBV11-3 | CASSLGTATGGETQYF | TGTGCCAGCAGCTTGGGGACAGCCACTGGAGGGGAGACCCAGTACTTC
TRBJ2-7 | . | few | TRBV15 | CATSREGSYEQYF | TGTGCCACCAGCAGAGAAGGGAGCTACGAGCAGTACTTC
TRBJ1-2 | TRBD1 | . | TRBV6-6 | CASTDTGTGGTRYTF | TGTGCCAGCACCGATACCGGGACAGGGGGCACGCGCTACACCTTC
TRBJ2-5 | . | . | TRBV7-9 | CASSFIGQLQETQYF | TGTGCCAGCAGCTTCATTGGACAGCTCCAAGAGACCCAGTACTTC
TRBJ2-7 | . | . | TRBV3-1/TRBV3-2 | CASRPGQTYEQYF | TGTGCCAGCAGGCCTGGACAGACCTACGAGCAGTACTTC
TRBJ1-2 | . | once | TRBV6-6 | CASSFAVAYGYTF | TGTGCCAGCAGTTTCGCGGTCGCCTATGGCTACACCTTC
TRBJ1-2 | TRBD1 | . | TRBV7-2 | CASRQTVGQGYGYTF | TGTGCCAGCAGACAAACTGTGGGACAGGGATATGGCTACACCTTC
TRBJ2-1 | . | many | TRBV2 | CASSERRQAYNEQFF | TGTGCCAGCAGTGAAAGGAGACAGGCTTACAATGAGCAGTTCTTC